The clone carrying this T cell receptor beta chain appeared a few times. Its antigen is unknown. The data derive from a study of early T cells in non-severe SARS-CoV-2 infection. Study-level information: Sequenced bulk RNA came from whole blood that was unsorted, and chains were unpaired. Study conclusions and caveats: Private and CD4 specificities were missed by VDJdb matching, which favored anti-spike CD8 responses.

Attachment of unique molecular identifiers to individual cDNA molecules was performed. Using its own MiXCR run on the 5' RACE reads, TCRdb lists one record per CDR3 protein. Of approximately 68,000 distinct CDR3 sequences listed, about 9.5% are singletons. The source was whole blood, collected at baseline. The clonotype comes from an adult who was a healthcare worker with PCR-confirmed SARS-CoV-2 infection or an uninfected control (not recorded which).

The CDR3 DNA is TGTGCCAGCAGTGATCGGGGCAGTGAGGGAGCTTTCTTT. Translating it yields CASSDRGSEGAFF. V and J are TRBV12-3 or TRBV12-4 and TRBJ1-1; a weak D match, TRBD1 (5 bases). The CDR3 is made up of 13 amino acids. The V gene lost 5 bases and the J gene lost 10 bases, with 17 bases spanning the gap.